The 10 T cell receptor beta chains below come from one sample, sequenced in a study of breast tumors, draining lymph nodes, adjacent tissues (dated by TCRdb to between 2015 and 2016). Lymph node samples came from the axillary draining lymph nodes of breast cancer patients. Library generation was performed with multiplex PCR. For sequencing, an Illumina HiSeq 2000 was employed. TCRdb reprocessing: public reads trimmed at Q25 with fastp, clones called with MiXCR, in-frame beta chains kept. Identical CDR3 protein sequences are pooled into one entry, listed with their most common genes and DNA. The sample table lists around 230,000 distinct CDR3 sequences, less than 40% of them with a count of one. The top ten constitute approximately 1.5% of the sample. Sequenced: axillary lymph node tissue. The receptors shown here come from a female donor with breast cancer. Some clones in this sample may be carry-over from other donors' samples.

On this clonotype: A read error may explain this, as a much larger clone is one base away. The V gene is TRBV11-3, the J gene TRBJ1-2; D might be TRBD1 (6 bases). There are 15 residues in the CDR3. Per the germline V gene, CDR1 is SGHNT and CDR2 is YENEEA. With 5 bases removed from V and 5 bases from J, the gap between germline ends came to 18 bases. In DNA, the CDR3 is TGTGCCAGCAGCGGTGACGGGGACACGCTTTATGGCTACACCTTC. Translating it yields CASSGDGDTLYGYTF.

The rearrangement links TRBV20-1 to TRBJ1-5; D gene ambiguous. This CDR3 comprises 13 residues. V dropped 0 bases and J dropped 14 bases, with 17 bases sitting between them. Looked up from germline, CDR1 is DFQATT and CDR2 is SNEGSKA (reference sequence). The CDR3 nucleotides read TGCAGTGCTAGAGATCCGGCGGGCAAATCCGAGCATTTT. Its translation: CSARDPAGKSEHF.

A few counts support this clonotype. V gene TRBV12-3 or TRBV12-4 combines with J gene TRBJ2-1; TRBD2 matches at 13 bases. The CDR3 covers 18 residues. V dropped 3 bases and J dropped 7; count of bases not matched to a gene: 12. As DNA, the CDR3 is TGTGCCAGCAGTTTCGCGCAAGTGACTAGCGGGAGGACAAATGAGCAGTTCTTC. It translates to CASSFAQVTSGRTNEQFF.

This clonotype was picked up many times. The chain has TRBV5-6 and TRBJ2-3; 10 bases align to TRBD1. The CDR3 is 17 amino acids. The germline V gene has CDR1 SGHDT and CDR2 YYEEEE. Losses at the gene ends were 0 bases for V and 2 bases for J; bases not matched to a gene: 6. CDR3 sequence (DNA): TGTGCCAGCAGCTTGGAGGGGACAGGGGTTACCACAGATACGCAGTATTTT. It encodes CASSLEGTGVTTDTQYF.

About this clonotype: A much larger clone sits a single nucleotide away, making a read error possible. The conserved final phenylalanine or tryptophan is absent from the CDR3, which likely points to a read error. DNA for the CDR3: TGTGCCAGCTCAAGGGCATCTCTAGCGGCGAACACCGGGGAGCTGTTTTCT. Translation: CASSRASLAANTGELFS. The gene calls are TRBV7-9 and TRBJ2-2; 7 bases agree with TRBD2. Germline V gives CDR1 SEHNR, CDR2 FQNEAQ (reference sequence). With V trimmed by 8 bases and J by 0 bases, 12 bases remained unmatched. The CDR3 contains 17 residues.

Remarks on this clonotype: Germline and junction disagree at one end, which may indicate a read error. CDR3 residues: CASPDWALSSGAYVLTF. The CDR3 DNA follows: TGTGCCAGCCCTGACTGGGCTCTGTCTTCTGGGGCCTACGTCCTGACTTTC. The chain employs TRBV2 and TRBJ2-6, with TRBD1 as a possible D gene (5 bases). CDR3 length equals 17 residues. Germline CDR1 SNHLY, CDR2 FYNNEI.

Ten or more counts support this clonotype. The chain joins TRBV20-1 to TRBJ2-7, with D perhaps matching TRBD2 (5 bases). Germline assignment: CDR1 DFQATT and CDR2 SNEGSKA (reference sequence). CDR3 length: 12 residues. V shed 7 bases and J shed 6 bases, with 16 bases lying between them. CDR3 sequence (DNA): TGCAGTGTAGCCGGGCCCGAGGGCGAGCAGTACTTC. Its translation: CSVAGPEGEQYF.

J is TRBJ1-1 and V is TRBV30; D is perhaps TRBD1 (6 bases). V was shortened by 4 bases and J by 2 bases, with 14 bases between the two germline ends. This CDR3 has 14 amino acids. Germline V gene sequence: CDR1 GTSNPN, CDR2 SVGIG (reference sequence). For the CDR3, the DNA is TGTGCCTGGACTTCCACAGGGAGAAACACTGAAGCTTTCTTT. Protein: CAWTSTGRNTEAFF.

The table lists this clonotype with many counts. This chain links TRBV4-2 with TRBJ1-2; D remains unclear. From germline, CDR1 is LGHNA and CDR2 YNFKEQ. V gave up 0 bases and J gave up 4 bases, with 12 bases separating them. This CDR3 has 15 amino acids. The CDR3 DNA sequence: TGTGCCAGCAGCCAAGAACCTGGCTGGTTCTATGGCTACACCTTC. Encoded protein: CASSQEPGWFYGYTF.

This clonotype was seen ten or more times. V usage is TRBV4-1 and J usage is TRBJ2-3, with 7 bases that match TRBD2. Per the germline V gene, CDR1 is MGHRA and CDR2 is YSYEKL. Losses at the gene ends were 1 base for V and 3 bases for J; bases not matched to a gene: 4. CDR3 size: 15 residues. The CDR3 here is CASSQVGGKTDTQYF. In DNA, the CDR3 is TGCGCCAGCAGCCAAGTCGGGGGGAAGACAGATACGCAGTATTTT.